This TCR beta chain was obtained from a study of T cell responses to AZD1222 COVID-19 vaccine. Profiling relied on immunoSEQ multiplex PCR, and the TCRdb table lists in-frame clones only, not all of them. The sample has 150,000 to 190,000 clones, over 70% seen once. On this clone: The antigen remains undetermined.

Study-wide findings and caveats: Spike was spanned by vaccine-associated CD4 TCRs, with dominance at 160-218 and 743-854. A rise in Spike-specific TCR breadth and depth followed two AZD1222 doses.

Analysis merged second doses at about 4 or about 12 weeks. Germline CDR1 SGHAT, CDR2 FQNNGV. CDR3 size: 15 residues. The germline V and J ends were trimmed by 5 bases and 0 bases, with 14 bases remaining between them. The chain is built from TRBV11-2 and TRBJ2-7, with a tentative D call TRBD2 (5 bases). Sequencing used peripheral blood, obtained 28 days after the second AZD1222 dose. This TCR derives from an adult who received the AZD1222 COVID-19 vaccine. CDR3 sequence (DNA): TGTGCCAGCAGCCGGGGAAGTATTAGCTCCTACGAGCAGTACTTC. As protein: CASSRGSISSYEQYF.